Each of the 19 T cell receptor beta chains below was sequenced from the same sample in a study of PD-1 and CTLA-4 blockade in melanoma. Generated by immunoSEQ multiplex PCR, the TCRdb table keeps only in-frame clones and is missing some. This table has about 16,000 clones, under 85% appearing once. Specimen: CD8+ T cells from peripheral blood, collected before anti-PD-1 treatment. The receptor source for this set is a human donor with melanoma.

This chain links TRBV7-9 with TRBJ2-2; D possibly matches TRBD1 or TRBD2 (6 bases each). Per the germline V gene, CDR1 is SEHNR and CDR2 is FQNEAQ (reference sequence). CDR3 size: 16 residues. V was pared by 5 bases and J by 3 bases, with 16 bases between. The CDR3 nucleotides are TGTGCCAGCAGCCCGGGGGCAGGGGTCTACACCGGGGAGCTGTTTTTT. This gives the protein CASSPGAGVYTGELFF.

The genes are TRBV6-2 or TRBV6-3 and TRBJ2-2; no clear D. The CDR3 totals 12 residues. In germline, CDR1 is MNHEY, CDR2 SVGEGT. V was shortened by 4 bases and J by 7 bases, with 7 bases between the two germline ends. CDR3 amino acids: CASSLEIGELFF. CDR3 bases: TGTGCCAGCAGTTTAGAAATCGGGGAGCTGTTTTTT.

The V and J genes are TRBV4-1 and TRBJ2-1; D remains unclear. The germline V and J ends were trimmed by 4 bases and 7 bases, with 11 bases remaining between them. CDR3 length: 13 residues. Per germline, CDR1 MGHRA and CDR2 YSYEKL. CDR3 loop: CASSPFQANEQFF. DNA for the CDR3: TGCGCCAGCAGCCCGTTCCAAGCGAATGAGCAGTTCTTC.

This chain connects TRBV7-6 to TRBJ2-7; D ambiguous. Deletions cut 2 bases from V and 3 bases from J, with 14 bases between. The CDR3 spans 15 residues. CDR1 SGHVS and CDR2 FNYEAQ come from the germline V gene. This CDR3 is CASSLNIVGSYEQYF. For the CDR3, the DNA is TGTGCCAGCAGCTTAAATATCGTTGGCAGCTACGAGCAGTACTTC. The variable domain in full, completed from reference TRBV7-6 and TRBJ2-7, reads GAGVSQSPRYKVTKRGQDVALRCDPISGHVSLYWYRQALGQGPEFLTYFNYEAQQDKSGLPNDRFSAERPEGSISTLTIQRTEQRDSAMYRCASSLNIVGSYEQYFGPGTRLTVT.

This clone was counted only a few times. The chain couples TRBV6-5 to TRBJ2-1; tentatively, D is TRBD2 (7 bases). There are 14 residues in the CDR3. Germline CDR1 reads MNHEY; CDR2 reads SVGAGI. Trimming cost V 7 bases and J 7 bases, with 17 bases left between them. This CDR3 is CASNGEGGGNEQFF. The DNA of the CDR3 is TGTGCCAGCAACGGGGAGGGAGGGGGGAATGAGCAGTTCTTC.

Judged by abundance, this clone is medium-sized. One junction end disagrees with the germline gene, perhaps due to a read error. V gene TRBV5-6 combines with J gene TRBJ1-1; D is undetermined. The CDR3 extends over 14 amino acids. Germline V gene data show CDR1 as SGHDT and CDR2 as YYEEEE. The CDR3 region is CASSLGSPNAEAFF. Written as DNA, the CDR3 is TGTGCCAGCAGCTTGGGCAGCCCGAACGCTGAAGCTTTCTTT.

The J gene is TRBJ2-5, the V gene TRBV11-2, with D maybe TRBD1 (5 bases). Germline CDR1 and CDR2: SGHAT and FQNNGV. Trimming cost V 1 base and J 3 bases, with 9 bases left between them. The CDR3 contains 14 residues. The CDR3, as DNA: TGTGCCAGCAGCTTAGTTGGGGCAGAAGAGACCCAGTACTTC. Protein product: CASSLVGAEETQYF. The full variable domain, rest sourced from reference TRBV11-2 and TRBJ2-5, is EAGVAQSPRYKIIEKRQSVAFWCNPISGHATLYWYQQILGQGPKLLIQFQNNGVVDDSQLPKDRFSAERLKGVDSTLKIQPAKLEDSAVYLCASSLVGAEETQYFGPGTRLLVL.

V and J are TRBV2 and TRBJ2-7; 8 bases align to TRBD1. Germline CDR1 is SNHLY and CDR2 is FYNNEI. This CDR3 spans 15 amino acids. V was pared by 6 bases and J by 0 bases, with 7 bases of the junction left unmatched. Written as DNA, the CDR3 is TGTGCCAGCAGCTCAGGGGGCCTGAGCTCCTACGAGCAGTACTTC. It encodes CASSSGGLSSYEQYF.

By its share, this clone is medium-sized. The rearrangement uses TRBV4-1 and TRBJ1-2, with D possibly matching TRBD1 (5 bases). Deletions cut 0 bases from V and 1 base from J, with 12 bases between. The CDR3 extends over 16 amino acids. Germline V gives CDR1 MGHRA, CDR2 YSYEKL. The CDR3 protein is CASSQEGGRGNYGYTF. As DNA, the CDR3 is TGCGCCAGCAGCCAAGAGGGGGGAAGGGGTAACTATGGCTACACCTTC.

This chain connects TRBV13 to TRBJ2-7, with D uncertain. Trimming removed 1 base at V and 5 bases at J, with 6 bases between. This CDR3 spans 12 amino acids. CDR1 and CDR2 (germline): PRHDT, FYEKMQ (reference sequence). This CDR3 reads CASSLAGNEQYF. CDR3 nucleotides: TGTGCCAGCAGCTTAGCAGGAAACGAGCAGTACTTC.

The chain uses TRBV2 and TRBJ2-7; D perhaps matches TRBD1 (6 bases). Germline CDR1 reads SNHLY; CDR2 reads FYNNEI. Trimming shortened V by 5 bases and J by 5 bases, and 10 bases separated the two germline ends. The CDR3 runs 12 residues. The CDR3 coding sequence is TGTGCCAGCAGTATCAGGGGACACGAGCAGTACTTC. Amino acids: CASSIRGHEQYF.

V gene TRBV5-1 combines with J gene TRBJ2-1, with D possibly being TRBD1 (6 bases). Germline-derived CDR1 and CDR2 are SGHRS and YFSETQ. V was pared by 6 bases and J by 3 bases, with 16 bases between. This CDR3 has 15 residues. The CDR3 sequence is CASKFRGSDYNEQFF. The CDR3 nucleotides are TGCGCCAGCAAATTCAGGGGATCGGACTACAATGAGCAGTTCTTC.

This rearrangement joins TRBV7-8 to TRBJ2-7; 10 bases match TRBD2. The CDR3 contains 15 residues. Germline CDR1 SGHVS, CDR2 FQNEAQ. Trimming took 5 bases from V and 2 from J; bases not matched to a gene: 6. The CDR3 sequence is CASSLTSGVTYEQYF. The CDR3 nucleotides read TGTGCCAGCAGCCTTACTAGCGGGGTAACCTACGAGCAGTACTTC.

This chain uses TRBV19 with TRBJ2-3, with TRBD2 matching 10 bases. The CDR3 totals 16 residues. V lost 4 bases to trimming and J lost 2 bases; unmatched junction nucleotides: 6. Germline V lookup: CDR1 LNHDA, CDR2 SQIVND (reference sequence). DNA of the CDR3: TGTGCCAGTAGTAAACGACTAGCGGGTACCACAGATACGCAGTATTTT. Its protein is CASSKRLAGTTDTQYF.

The CDR3 loop is CASSEEDRTGNNSPLHF. The CDR3 bases are TGTGCCAGCAGTGAGGAAGACAGGACGGGGAATAATTCACCCCTCCACTTT. The chain combines TRBV6-1 with TRBJ1-6; D might be TRBD1 (6 bases). Trimming cost V 3 bases and J 5 bases, with 17 bases left between them. CDR1 MNHNS and CDR2 SASEGT come from the germline V gene. CDR3 size: 17 residues.

The V and J genes are TRBV13 and TRBJ2-3; 7 nucleotides align to TRBD2. The CDR3 is 16 residues long. V was pared by 4 bases and J by 0 bases, with 7 bases of the junction left unmatched. CDR1 is PRHDT, CDR2 FYEKMQ, per germline (reference sequence). This chain's CDR3 is CASSWGGGPSTDTQYF. CDR3 sequence (DNA): TGTGCCAGCAGCTGGGGGGGAGGCCCTAGCACAGATACGCAGTATTTT. Variable domain in full (rest from reference TRBV13 and TRBJ2-3): AAGVIQSPRHLIKEKRETATLKCYPIPRHDTVYWYQQGPGQDPQFLISFYEKMQSDKGSIPDRFSAQQFSDYHSELNMSSLELGDSALYFCASSWGGGPSTDTQYFGPGTRLTVL.

The CDR3 DNA reads TGCGCCAGCAGCCAGGGACTAGCGGGAGTGACAGATACGCAGTATTTT. It is translated as CASSQGLAGVTDTQYF. V and J are TRBV5-1 and TRBJ2-3, with TRBD2 matching over 14 bases. Germline-derived CDR1 and CDR2 are SGHRS and YFSETQ. The CDR3 is 16 amino acids. The V segment lost 4 bases and the J segment 3 bases; nucleotides outside the gene matches: 4.

The rearrangement joins TRBV3-1 (or the pseudogene TRBV3-2) to TRBJ2-7; the D is unclear. Germline-derived CDR1 and CDR2 are LGHDT and YNNKEL (reference sequence). The CDR3 loop spans 18 amino acids. With 0 bases removed from V and 0 bases from J, the gap between germline ends came to 18 bases. This chain's CDR3 is CASSQDSESQTSSYEQYF. DNA of the CDR3: TGTGCCAGCAGCCAAGATAGTGAATCCCAGACCAGCTCCTACGAGCAGTACTTC.

The sample holds a few counts of this clone. The V and J genes are TRBV11-3 and TRBJ1-2, with 7 bases identical to TRBD1. V shed 6 bases, J shed 9 bases, and the junction held 13 bases outside the gene matches. This CDR3 region has 14 residues. Germline V gene lookup returns CDR1 SGHNT and CDR2 YENEEA. CDR3 DNA sequence: TGTGCCAGCAGTGGAACCGGGACAGCTTGGCGCTACACCTTC. This translates into CASSGTGTAWRYTF.